The 28 T cell receptor beta chains in this list originate from one sample, sequenced in a study of blood T cell repertoires in COVID-19. Assay: immunoSEQ multiplex PCR; the TCRdb copy retains only in-frame clones and omits some. The profile covers about 41,000 clones, with approximately 82% appearing a single time and approximately 40% taken by the ten largest. Sequencing input: peripheral blood. These receptors all come from a woman of 80 years or more with acute or convalescent COVID-19.

The genes are TRBV10-3 and TRBJ1-4; 8 bases are a match to TRBD1. V trimming: 5 bases; J trimming: 0 bases; junction bases outside the gene matches: 5. Per germline, CDR1 ENHRY and CDR2 SYGVKD. This CDR3 has 16 amino acids. The CDR3 coding sequence is TGTGCCATCAGTACCGACAGGGGAGCAACTAATGAAAAACTGTTTTTT. This sequence encodes CAISTDRGATNEKLFF.

This clone has a handful of counts. V and J are TRBV29-1 and TRBJ2-1, with 10 bases that match TRBD2. Losses at the gene ends were 1 base for V and 8 bases for J; bases not matched to a gene: 5. The CDR3 is 14 residues long. Germline CDR1 SQVTM, CDR2 ANQGSEA. This CDR3 is CSVEVASGGDEQFF. Here the CDR3 DNA reads TGCAGCGTTGAAGTGGCTAGCGGGGGTGATGAGCAGTTCTTC.

The V gene is TRBV5-6, the J gene TRBJ1-2, with a possible D match to TRBD1 (5 bases). CDR3 length: 15 amino acids. Germline V gives CDR1 SGHDT, CDR2 YYEEEE. Deletions cut 4 bases from V and 2 bases from J, with 15 bases between. The CDR3 sequence: CASSPKSGVNYGYTF. CDR3 bases: TGTGCCAGCAGCCCCAAATCGGGGGTGAACTATGGCTACACCTTC. Supplemented by reference TRBV5-6 and TRBJ1-2, the full variable domain reads DAGVTQSPTHLIKTRGQQVTLRCSPKSGHDTVSWYQQALGQGPQFIFQYYEEEERQRGNFPDRFSGHQFPNYSSELNVNALLLGDSALYLCASSPKSGVNYGYTFGSGTRLTVV.

The genes are TRBV3-1 (or the pseudogene TRBV3-2) and TRBJ1-4, with D uncertain. This CDR3 comprises 14 residues. In germline, CDR1 is LGHDT, CDR2 YNNKEL (reference sequence). V shed 1 base and J shed 10 bases, with 13 bases lying between them. The CDR3 region has the DNA TGTGCCAGCAGCCAAGCGGAGACCGGCGGAAAACTGTTTTTT. It codes for CASSQAETGGKLFF.

V usage is TRBV30 and J usage is TRBJ1-6; TRBD1 matches 8 bases. The CDR3 length is 14 residues. Germline V gene data show CDR1 as GTSNPN and CDR2 as SVGIG (reference sequence). V lost 3 bases and J lost 8; bases outside the gene matches: 6. The CDR3: CAWSRTGRDSPLHF. CDR3 sequence (DNA): TGTGCCTGGAGCCGGACAGGGAGGGATTCACCCCTCCACTTT.

The CDR3 reads CASSLDMGPTDTQYF. The CDR3, as DNA: TGTGCCAGCAGTCTTGACATGGGCCCAACAGATACGCAGTATTTT. V usage is TRBV6-4 and J usage is TRBJ2-3, with unresolved D. CDR1 and CDR2 from the germline V gene are MRHNA and SNTAGT. V was pared by 5 bases and J by 3 bases, with 15 bases between. This CDR3 region has 15 residues.

This chain joins TRBV7-8 and TRBJ1-6; TRBD1 aligns across 7 bases. This CDR3 region has 16 residues. Germline-derived CDR1 and CDR2 are SGHVS and FQNEAQ. The V segment lost 0 bases and the J segment 4 bases; nucleotides outside the gene matches: 3. The DNA for the CDR3 is TGTGCCAGCAGCTTAGCGGAGGGACAGTATAATTCACCCCTCCACTTT. This sequence encodes CASSLAEGQYNSPLHF.

This sequence joins TRBV2 and TRBJ2-3; D is perhaps TRBD2 (5 bases). Germline loops: CDR1 SNHLY, CDR2 FYNNEI. Trimming removed 2 bases at V and 4 bases at J, with 13 bases between. CDR3 size: 15 residues. The CDR3 nucleotides read TGTGCCAGCAGTGAAACCCCACGGGGTGCAGATACGCAGTATTTT. This codes for CASSETPRGADTQYF.

The chain recombines TRBV11-3 with TRBJ1-1; perhaps TRBD1 as D (6 bases). Looked up from germline, CDR1 is SGHNT and CDR2 is YENEEA. Trimming shortened V by 3 bases and J by 0 bases, and 14 bases separated the two germline ends. The CDR3 runs to 16 residues. CDR3 DNA sequence: TGTGCCAGCAGCTTCCGGACAGAGCCTATGAACACTGAAGCTTTCTTT. Its protein product is CASSFRTEPMNTEAFF.

The J gene is TRBJ1-2, the V gene TRBV30; D may be TRBD1 (5 bases). There are 15 residues in the CDR3. Per the germline V gene, CDR1 is GTSNPN and CDR2 is SVGIG (reference sequence). The germline V and J ends were trimmed by 3 bases and 5 bases, with 19 bases remaining between them. CDR3 nucleotide sequence: TGTGCCTGGAGCGCTTTAGGGGCCCCTGGGTATGGCTACACCTTC. Amino acid sequence: CAWSALGAPGYGYTF.

The chain is built from TRBV11-2 and TRBJ1-1; no clear D. The CDR3 sequence is 14 residues long. V was trimmed by 0 bases and J by 4 bases, leaving 9 bases between them. The germline V gene encodes CDR1 SGHAT and CDR2 FQNNGV. CDR3 region: CASSLDPGSTEAFF. The CDR3 nucleotides read TGTGCCAGCAGCTTAGATCCGGGTAGCACTGAAGCTTTCTTT. Based on the CDR3 plus reference TRBV11-2 and TRBJ1-1, the full variable domain is EAGVAQSPRYKIIEKRQSVAFWCNPISGHATLYWYQQILGQGPKLLIQFQNNGVVDDSQLPKDRFSAERLKGVDSTLKIQPAKLEDSAVYLCASSLDPGSTEAFFGQGTRLTVV.

This clone came up once. This chain links TRBV30 with TRBJ2-4, with 8 bases identical to TRBD1. V lost 4 bases, J lost 3 bases, and 14 bases stayed unmatched. The CDR3 runs 17 residues. Germline CDR1 and CDR2: GTSNPN and SVGIG (reference sequence). CDR3 nucleotide sequence: TGTGCCTGGAAACAGCATGCGGGACAGGCGGACAAAAACATTCAGTACTTC. As protein: CAWKQHAGQADKNIQYF.

The genes are TRBV5-1 and TRBJ1-2, with 7 nucleotides matching TRBD1. The CDR3 consists of 14 residues. The V and J ends lost 3 bases and 14 bases, in that order; junction bases with no gene match: 16. Germline CDR1 reads SGHRS; CDR2 reads YFSETQ. In nucleotides, the CDR3 is TGCGCCAGCAGCTGGGGACAGCCCCCGCTCCCTAGTACCTTC. It yields the protein CASSWGQPPLPSTF.

The chain links TRBV7-8 to TRBJ2-3; D unresolved. Trimming removed 1 base at V and 0 bases at J, with 11 bases between. Germline-derived CDR1 and CDR2 are SGHVS and FQNEAQ. CDR3 length: 16 amino acids. Written as DNA, the CDR3 is TGTGCCAGCAGCTTAGTTACGGGTATGAGCACAGATACGCAGTATTTT. Translation: CASSLVTGMSTDTQYF.

The rearrangement uses TRBV7-2 and TRBJ2-3; 13 nucleotides agree with TRBD2. Germline V gene sequence: CDR1 SGHTA, CDR2 FQGNSA. The junction had 4 bases not matched to a gene; V was cut back by 5 bases and J by 5 bases. The CDR3 is 15 residues long. The CDR3 reads CASSDRLAGGDTQYF. As DNA, the CDR3 is TGTGCCAGCAGCGACCGACTAGCGGGGGGAGATACGCAGTATTTT. Using reference TRBV7-2 and TRBJ2-3 for the parts outside the CDR3, the full variable domain is GAGVSQSPSNKVTEKGKDVELRCDPISGHTALYWYRQSLGQGLEFLIYFQGNSAPDKSGLPSDRFSAERTGGSVSTLTIQRTQQEDSAVYLCASSDRLAGGDTQYFGPGTRLTVL.

This clone was found once. The chain employs TRBV7-3 and TRBJ2-3, with 11 bases fitting TRBD2. V lost 2 bases and J lost 7; bases outside the gene matches: 5. Germline V gene data show CDR1 as SGHTA and CDR2 as FQGTGA. The CDR3 is 15 amino acids. CDR3 nucleotides: TGTGCCAGCAGCTTAGCACTAGCGGGGGCTTATACGCAGTATTTT. It is translated as CASSLALAGAYTQYF.

The chain carries TRBV14 and TRBJ1-1; unclear D gene. Trimming stripped 3 bases from V and 6 bases from J, with 8 bases between. Germline CDR1 is SGHDN and CDR2 is FVKESK. The CDR3 consists of 12 residues. The CDR3 sequence: CASSQGLSEAFF. Here the CDR3 DNA reads TGTGCCAGCAGCCAGGGCTTATCTGAAGCTTTCTTT.

The V call is TRBV30, the J call TRBJ1-2; no reliable D call. Per the germline V gene, CDR1 is GTSNPN and CDR2 is SVGIG (reference sequence). The CDR3 totals 14 residues. V gave up 0 bases and J gave up 7 bases, with 15 bases separating them. The CDR3, as DNA: TGTGCCTGGAGTGTTTCCCTCCTCGGGGTTGGCTACACCTTC. As protein: CAWSVSLLGVGYTF. The complete variable domain, with remaining parts taken from reference TRBV30 and TRBJ1-2, reads SQTIHQWPATLVQPVGSPLSLECTVEGTSNPNLYWYRQAAGRGLQLLFYSVGIGQISSEVPQNLSASRPQDRQFILSSKKLLLSDSGFYLCAWSVSLLGVGYTFGSGTRLTVV.

In its sample, this clone was seen a few times. The J gene is TRBJ2-1, the V gene TRBV11-1, with D possibly TRBD1 on 5 matching bases. Trimming removed 0 bases from V and 4 bases from J, with 13 bases in between. The germline V gene encodes CDR1 SGHAT and CDR2 FQDESV (reference sequence). This CDR3 region has 16 residues. The chain's CDR3 is CASSLARPGPYNEQFF. The CDR3 region has the DNA TGTGCCAGCAGCTTAGCTCGGCCAGGGCCGTACAATGAGCAGTTCTTC.

The table lists this clone with a count of one. V and J are TRBV7-2 and TRBJ2-2; TRBD2 might be the D (5 bases). The germline V gene has CDR1 SGHTA and CDR2 FQGNSA. The CDR3 is made up of 16 amino acids. The germline V and J ends were trimmed by 6 bases and 0 bases, with 14 bases remaining between them. The CDR3 sequence: CASRRAAAANTGELFF. The CDR3 region has the DNA TGTGCCAGCAGGAGAGCGGCAGCCGCGAACACCGGGGAGCTGTTTTTT. Variable domain in full (rest from reference TRBV7-2 and TRBJ2-2): GAGVSQSPSNKVTEKGKDVELRCDPISGHTALYWYRQSLGQGLEFLIYFQGNSAPDKSGLPSDRFSAERTGGSVSTLTIQRTQQEDSAVYLCASRRAAAANTGELFFGEGSRLTVL.

In regard to this clone: Since no conserved phenylalanine or tryptophan closes the CDR3, a read error is the likely cause. No DNA is shown, since the ends of the CDR3 on it are uncertain; the CDR3 is the one TCRdb lists. The chain is built from TRBV18 and TRBJ2-3; the table's TRBD2 call for D was not verified on the DNA. Germline assignment: CDR1 KGHSH and CDR2 LQKENI. 10 amino acids form the CDR3, both terminal residues included. The CDR3 spells CASSPVRDPL.

The chain combines TRBV18 with TRBJ1-2; TRBD1 agrees at 12 bases. The germline gives CDR1 KGHSH, CDR2 LQKENI. The V gene end was trimmed by 4 bases and the J gene end by 4 bases; junction bases not matched to a gene: 10. The CDR3 contains 17 residues. The CDR3 reads CASSQGTGGKGVYGYTF. Here the CDR3 DNA reads TGTGCCAGCTCACAAGGGACAGGGGGCAAAGGGGTCTATGGCTACACCTTC.

This chain links TRBV6-6 with TRBJ2-2; 10 positions match TRBD1. The CDR3 is made up of 16 amino acids. The junction had 5 bases not matched to a gene; V was cut back by 6 bases and J by 1 base. The germline V gene encodes CDR1 MNHNY and CDR2 SVGAGI (reference sequence). CDR3 region: CASSRDRGLNTGELFF. In DNA, the CDR3 is TGTGCCAGCAGCCGAGACAGGGGGCTGAACACCGGGGAGCTGTTTTTT.

J is TRBJ2-3 and V is TRBV5-4; no firm D call. The CDR3 extends over 15 amino acids. V was clipped by 0 bases and J by 0 bases, with 8 bases between them. The germline gives CDR1 SGHNT, CDR2 YYREEE (reference sequence). CDR3 amino acids: CASSLGLQSTDTQYF. The CDR3 DNA follows: TGTGCCAGCAGCTTGGGACTCCAGAGCACAGATACGCAGTATTTT.

This clone was found a few times. The chain couples TRBV7-8 to TRBJ2-2; tentative D call: TRBD1 (6 bases). V was clipped by 6 bases and J by 0 bases, with 8 bases between them. The germline CDR1 and CDR2 sequences are SGHVS and FQNEAQ. This CDR3 contains 14 residues. CDR3 protein: CASRDRSNTGELFF. CDR3 bases: TGTGCCAGCAGGGACAGATCGAACACCGGGGAGCTGTTTTTT.

The CDR3 loop reads CASSLRGGGHNSPLHF. In nucleotides, the CDR3 is TGTGCCAGCAGCTTGCGGGGGGGCGGCCATAATTCACCCCTCCACTTT. The V and J genes are TRBV5-8 and TRBJ1-6, with a possible D match to TRBD1 (6 bases). CDR3 length equals 16 residues. V was cut by 1 base and J by 5 bases, with 13 bases left in between. Per the germline V gene, CDR1 is SGHTS and CDR2 is YDEGEE.

This chain uses TRBV18 with TRBJ2-7; the match to TRBD2 covers 10 bases. In germline, CDR1 is KGHSH, CDR2 LQKENI. This CDR3 has 17 amino acids. With 2 bases clipped from V and 0 bases from J, the junction kept 7 bases outside the gene matches. CDR3 coding DNA: TGTGCCAGCTCACCAACTAGAGCGGGGGGGGGCTCCTACGAGCAGTACTTC. It yields the protein CASSPTRAGGGSYEQYF.

This chain joins TRBV7-8 and TRBJ1-5; weak D call: TRBD1 (5 bases). Trimming shortened V by 0 bases and J by 4 bases, and 7 bases separated the two germline ends. Germline CDR1 SGHVS, CDR2 FQNEAQ. The CDR3 has 14 residues. Here the CDR3 DNA reads TGTGCCAGCAGCTTAGCGGGGGGGAATCAGCCCCAGCATTTT. Its protein is CASSLAGGNQPQHF.